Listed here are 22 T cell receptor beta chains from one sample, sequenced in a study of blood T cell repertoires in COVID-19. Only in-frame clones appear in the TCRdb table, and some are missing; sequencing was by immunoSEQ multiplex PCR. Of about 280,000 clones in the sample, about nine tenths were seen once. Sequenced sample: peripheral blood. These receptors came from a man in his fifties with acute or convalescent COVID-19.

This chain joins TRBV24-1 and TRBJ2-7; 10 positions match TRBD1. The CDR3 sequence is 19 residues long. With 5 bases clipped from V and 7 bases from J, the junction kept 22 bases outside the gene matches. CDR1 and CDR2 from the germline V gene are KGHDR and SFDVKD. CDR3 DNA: TGTGCCACCAGTGCCCCGGGCGGGACAGGGGCGGAAAGAGTAAGGGAGCAGTACTTC. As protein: CATSAPGGTGAERVREQYF.

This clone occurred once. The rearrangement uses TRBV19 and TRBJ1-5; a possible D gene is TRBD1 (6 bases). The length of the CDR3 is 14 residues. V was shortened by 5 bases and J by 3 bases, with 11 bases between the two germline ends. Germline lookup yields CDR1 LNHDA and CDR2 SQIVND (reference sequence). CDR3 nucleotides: TGTGCCAGTAGTGCACGGGACAACAATCAGCCCCAGCATTTT. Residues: CASSARDNNQPQHF.

The CDR3 spells CASSFQGERRNEQFF. The CDR3 DNA reads as TGTGCCAGCAGCTTCCAGGGGGAAAGGAGGAATGAGCAGTTCTTC. The V and J genes are TRBV11-2 and TRBJ2-1; 7 bases are a match to TRBD1. From germline, CDR1 is SGHAT and CDR2 FQNNGV. The V and J ends lost 3 bases and 7 bases, in that order; junction bases with no gene match: 9. The CDR3 has 15 amino acids.

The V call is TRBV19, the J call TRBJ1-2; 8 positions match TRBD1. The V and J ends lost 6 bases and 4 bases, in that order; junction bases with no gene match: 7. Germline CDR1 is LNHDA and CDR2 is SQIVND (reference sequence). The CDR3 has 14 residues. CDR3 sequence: CASSLGQGRYGYTF. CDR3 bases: TGTGCCAGTAGCCTAGGACAGGGCCGCTATGGCTACACCTTC.

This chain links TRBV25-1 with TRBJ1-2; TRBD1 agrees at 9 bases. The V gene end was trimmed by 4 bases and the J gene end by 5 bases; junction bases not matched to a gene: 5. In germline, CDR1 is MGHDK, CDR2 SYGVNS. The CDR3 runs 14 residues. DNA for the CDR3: TGTGCCAGCAGTGGGGGACAGGGAAGATATGGCTACACCTTC. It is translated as CASSGGQGRYGYTF.

The CDR3 DNA sequence: TGCGCCAGCAGTGAAGCTAGCGTGGGGGAGACCCAGTACTTC. It translates to CASSEASVGETQYF. The gene calls are TRBV10-1 and TRBJ2-5; D perhaps matches TRBD2 (6 bases). CDR3 size: 14 residues. V was cut by 3 bases and J by 5 bases, with 13 bases left in between. Germline V gene data show CDR1 as WNHNN and CDR2 as SYGVQD (reference sequence).

The CDR3 DNA follows: TGTGCCTGGAGTGTAGGAGAGAACACTGAAGCTTTCTTT. This gives the protein CAWSVGENTEAFF. The rearrangement uses TRBV30 and TRBJ1-1, with D uncertain. Germline V CDR1 and CDR2: GTSNPN, SVGIG (reference sequence). The CDR3 spans 13 residues. V shed 0 bases and J shed 1 base, with 6 bases lying between them.

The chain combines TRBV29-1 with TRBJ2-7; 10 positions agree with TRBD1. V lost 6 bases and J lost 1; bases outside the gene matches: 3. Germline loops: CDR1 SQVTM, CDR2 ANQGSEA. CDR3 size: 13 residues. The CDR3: CSVGTGVSYEQYF. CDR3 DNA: TGCAGCGTAGGGACAGGGGTTTCCTACGAGCAGTACTTC.

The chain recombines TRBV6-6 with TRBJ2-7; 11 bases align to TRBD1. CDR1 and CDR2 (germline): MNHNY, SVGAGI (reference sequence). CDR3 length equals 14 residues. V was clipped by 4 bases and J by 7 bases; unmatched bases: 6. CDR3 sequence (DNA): TGTGCCAGCAGTTCGCCGGACAGGGGGCTGGAGCAGTACTTC. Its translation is CASSSPDRGLEQYF.

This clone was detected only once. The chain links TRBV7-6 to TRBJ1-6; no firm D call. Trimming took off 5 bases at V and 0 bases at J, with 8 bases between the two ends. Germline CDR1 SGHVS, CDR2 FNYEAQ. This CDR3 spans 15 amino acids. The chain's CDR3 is CASSSDLSYNSPLHF. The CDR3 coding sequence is TGTGCCAGCAGCAGCGACCTCTCCTATAATTCACCCCTCCACTTT.

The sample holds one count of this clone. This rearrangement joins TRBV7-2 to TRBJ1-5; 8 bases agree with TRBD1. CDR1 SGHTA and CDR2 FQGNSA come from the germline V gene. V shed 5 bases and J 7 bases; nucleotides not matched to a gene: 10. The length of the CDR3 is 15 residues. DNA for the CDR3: TGTGCCAGCAGCACAGCAGGGGGCTTGGGCCAGCCCCAGCATTTT. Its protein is CASSTAGGLGQPQHF.

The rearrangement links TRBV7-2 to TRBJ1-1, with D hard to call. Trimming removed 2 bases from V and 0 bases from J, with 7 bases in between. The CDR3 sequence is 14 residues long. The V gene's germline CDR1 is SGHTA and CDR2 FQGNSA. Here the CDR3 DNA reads TGTGCCAGCAGCTTAAGCGGAATGAACACTGAAGCTTTCTTT. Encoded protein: CASSLSGMNTEAFF.

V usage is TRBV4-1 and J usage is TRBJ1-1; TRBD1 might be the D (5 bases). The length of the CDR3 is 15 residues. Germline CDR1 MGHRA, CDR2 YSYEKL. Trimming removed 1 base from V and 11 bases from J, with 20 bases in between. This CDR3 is CASSQGLGLHSGAFF. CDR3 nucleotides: TGCGCCAGCAGCCAAGGATTGGGGCTCCACTCTGGTGCTTTCTTT.

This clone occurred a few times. CDR3 in amino acids: CASSHSGGAADTQYF. In DNA, the CDR3 is TGTGCCAGCAGCCACAGCGGGGGGGCGGCAGATACGCAGTATTTT. The gene calls are TRBV4-2 and TRBJ2-3; 10 bases are shared with TRBD2. V dropped 3 bases and J dropped 4; count of bases not matched to a gene: 4. CDR1 and CDR2 (germline): LGHNA, YNFKEQ. The CDR3 contains 15 residues.

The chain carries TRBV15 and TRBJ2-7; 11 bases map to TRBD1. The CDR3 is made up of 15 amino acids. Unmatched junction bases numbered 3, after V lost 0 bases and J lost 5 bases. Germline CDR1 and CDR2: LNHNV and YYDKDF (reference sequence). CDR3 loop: CATSREGTGGDEQYF. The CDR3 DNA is TGTGCCACCAGCAGAGAGGGGACAGGGGGGGACGAGCAGTACTTC.

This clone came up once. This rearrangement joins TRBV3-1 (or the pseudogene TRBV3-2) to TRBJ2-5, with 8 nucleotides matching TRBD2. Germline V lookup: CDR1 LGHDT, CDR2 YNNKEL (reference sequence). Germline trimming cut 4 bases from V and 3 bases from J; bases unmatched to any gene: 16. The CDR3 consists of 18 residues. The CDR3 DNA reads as TGTGCCAGCAGCCTCCTAGGGCGGGGGGTCCCCGTTAAAGAGACCCAGTACTTC. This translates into CASSLLGRGVPVKETQYF.

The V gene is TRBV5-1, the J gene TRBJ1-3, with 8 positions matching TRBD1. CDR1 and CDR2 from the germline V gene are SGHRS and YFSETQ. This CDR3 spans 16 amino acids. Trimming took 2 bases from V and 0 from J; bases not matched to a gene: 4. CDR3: CASSFRQGLSGNTIYF. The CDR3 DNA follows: TGCGCCAGCAGCTTTCGACAGGGGCTCTCTGGAAACACCATATATTTT.

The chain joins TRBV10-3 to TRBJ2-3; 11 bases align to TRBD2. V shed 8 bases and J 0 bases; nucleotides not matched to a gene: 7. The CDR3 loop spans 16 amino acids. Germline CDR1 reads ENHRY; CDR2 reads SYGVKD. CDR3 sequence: CAIRARTSGSTDTQYF. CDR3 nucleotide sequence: TGTGCCATCCGGGCACGGACTAGCGGGAGCACAGATACGCAGTATTTT.

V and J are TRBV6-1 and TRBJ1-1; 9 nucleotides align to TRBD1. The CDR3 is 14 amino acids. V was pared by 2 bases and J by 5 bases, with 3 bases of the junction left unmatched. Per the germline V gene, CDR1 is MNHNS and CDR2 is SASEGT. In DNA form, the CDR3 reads TGTGCCAGCAGTGAAACAGGGGGCGCAACTGAAGCTTTCTTT. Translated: CASSETGGATEAFF.

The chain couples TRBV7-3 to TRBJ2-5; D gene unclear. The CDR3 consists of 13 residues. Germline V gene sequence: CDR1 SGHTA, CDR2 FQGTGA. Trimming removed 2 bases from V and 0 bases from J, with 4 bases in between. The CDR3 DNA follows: TGTGCCAGCAGCTTATCGTACCAAGAGACCCAGTACTTC. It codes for CASSLSYQETQYF.

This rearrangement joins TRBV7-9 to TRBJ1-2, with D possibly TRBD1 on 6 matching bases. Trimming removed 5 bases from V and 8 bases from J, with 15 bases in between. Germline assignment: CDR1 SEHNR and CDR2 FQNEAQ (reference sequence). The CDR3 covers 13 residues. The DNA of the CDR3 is TGTGCCAGCAGCAATCAGGGGCGCAAAGGCTACACCTTC. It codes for CASSNQGRKGYTF.

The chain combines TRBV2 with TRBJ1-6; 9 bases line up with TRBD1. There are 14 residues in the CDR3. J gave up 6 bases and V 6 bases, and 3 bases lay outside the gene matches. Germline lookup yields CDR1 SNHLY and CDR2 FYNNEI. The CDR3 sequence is CASRGQGGNSPLHF. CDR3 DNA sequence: TGTGCCAGCAGGGGACAGGGTGGTAATTCACCCCTCCACTTT.